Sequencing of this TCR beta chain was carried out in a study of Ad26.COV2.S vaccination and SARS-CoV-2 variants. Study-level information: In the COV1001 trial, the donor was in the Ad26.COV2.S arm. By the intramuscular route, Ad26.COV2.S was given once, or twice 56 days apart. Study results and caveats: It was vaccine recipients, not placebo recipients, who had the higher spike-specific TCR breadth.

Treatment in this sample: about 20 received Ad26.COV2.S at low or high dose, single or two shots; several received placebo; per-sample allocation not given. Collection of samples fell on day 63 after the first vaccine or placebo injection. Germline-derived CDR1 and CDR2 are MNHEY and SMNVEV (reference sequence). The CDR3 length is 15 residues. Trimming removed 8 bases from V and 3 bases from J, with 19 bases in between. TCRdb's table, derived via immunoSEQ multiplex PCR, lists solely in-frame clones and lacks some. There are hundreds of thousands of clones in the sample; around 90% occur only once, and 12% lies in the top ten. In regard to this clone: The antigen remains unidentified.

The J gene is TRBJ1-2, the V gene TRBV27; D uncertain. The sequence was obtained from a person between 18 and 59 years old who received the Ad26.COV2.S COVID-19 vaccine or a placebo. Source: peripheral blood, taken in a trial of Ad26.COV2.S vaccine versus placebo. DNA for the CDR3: TGTGCCAGCGGGCACGAAGAACGACACGACTATGGCTACACCTTC. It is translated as CASGHEERHDYGYTF.